This is a list of T cell receptor beta chains from one sample in a study of shared clonotypes between healthy human individuals. Assay: immunoSEQ multiplex PCR; the TCRdb copy retains only in-frame clones and omits some. In the table there are roughly 2.1 million clones, just over 90% of which are singletons. The sequenced sample consisted of naive CD8+ T cells from PBMCs. These receptors all come from a man aged 18 to 30 in good health. Some clones in this sample may be carry-over from other donors' samples. CDR3s include the opening cysteine and the closing phenylalanine or tryptophan. D genes are given only for firm matches. Rows give clone size only sometimes, using once, few, many, or a class for an expanded clone.

CAISEPRTGTYEQYF	TGTGCCATCAGTGAGCCCAGGACAGGGACTTACGAGCAGTACTTC	TRBV10-3	TRBJ2-7	15	.	TRBD1
CASSLTPWTGRAGELFF	TGTGCCAGCAGCCTTACCCCATGGACAGGGAGGGCCGGGGAGCTGTTTTTT	TRBV7-2	TRBJ2-2	17	.	.
CASSPHTTAVYGYTF	TGCGCCAGCAGCCCCCACACTACAGCTGTCTATGGCTACACCTTC	TRBV5-1	TRBJ1-2	15	.	.
CASSPGTGASEQYF	TGTGCCAGCAGCCCCGGGACAGGGGCGTCCGAGCAGTACTTC	TRBV7-8	TRBJ2-7	14	.	TRBD1
CASSPRAGGRQETQYF	TGCGCCAGCAGCCCAAGGGCGGGAGGGCGGCAAGAGACCCAGTACTTC	TRBV4-1	TRBJ2-5	16	.	TRBD2
CASSLRDRLGNEQFF	TGTGCCAGCAGCCTCCGGGACAGGCTTGGCAATGAGCAGTTCTTC	TRBV5-8	TRBJ2-1	15	.	TRBD1
CASSLLSQGTRSGANVLTF	TGTGCCAGCAGTTTACTGTCTCAGGGTACGCGCTCTGGGGCCAACGTCCTGACTTTC	TRBV28	TRBJ2-6	19	.	.
CASSMIANTEAFF	TGTGCCAGTAGTATGATCGCGAACACTGAAGCTTTCTTT	TRBV19	TRBJ1-1	13	few	.
CASSSGTANYEQYF	TGTGCCAGCTCCTCCGGGACAGCAAACTACGAGCAGTACTTC	TRBV18	TRBJ2-7	14	.	TRBD1
CASSGGSGYGYTF	TGTGCCAGCAGCGGAGGCTCAGGTTACGGCTACACCTTC	TRBV9	TRBJ1-2	13	.	.
CASSGGTEGYEQYF	TGTGCCAGCAGCGGCGGGACAGAAGGCTACGAGCAGTACTTC	TRBV14	TRBJ2-7	14	.	.
CASSSGTAGGRVGYNEQFF	TGTGCCAGCAGTTCGGGGACCGCCGGCGGGAGGGTAGGGTACAATGAGCAGTTCTTC	TRBV27	TRBJ2-1	19	.	TRBD2
CASARSIFGGVETGGSGTEAFF	TGTGCTTCTGCCAGATCAATCTTCGGTGGGGTCGAGACAGGGGGCTCGGGGACTGAAGCTTTCTTT	TRBV28	TRBJ1-1	22	.	TRBD1
CASSARRGVRGYTF	TGTGCCAGTAGCGCTAGGAGGGGCGTAAGGGGCTACACCTTC	TRBV19	TRBJ1-2	14	.	.
CSVESWGEQYF	TGCAGCGTTGAGTCATGGGGCGAGCAGTACTTC	TRBV29-1	TRBJ2-7	11	.	.